The 13 T cell receptor beta chains listed next were all sequenced from one sample in a study of blood T cells in healthy people across ages. Sample-barcoded 5' priming and a J-beta primer mix drove a second PCR of roughly 6 to 12 cycles. Each CDR3 protein is one row after TCRdb ran MiXCR on the 5' RACE reads. This table has 600,000 to 650,000 distinct CDR3 sequences, 58% appearing once. Material: blood. The receptors here all came from a man aged 55-75 years in good health.

In its sample, this clonotype was seen a few times. V usage is TRBV7-2 and J usage is TRBJ2-1; 7 bases match TRBD2. The CDR3 totals 15 residues. Germline CDR1 and CDR2: SGHTA and FQGNSA. Trimming cost V 1 base and J 8 bases; bases outside gene matches: 8. DNA of the CDR3: TGTGCCAGCAGCTTAGGGCTAGCGGCAGGTGATGAGCAGTTCTTC. Translating it yields CASSLGLAAGDEQFF.

The sample holds one count of this clonotype. This chain joins TRBV18 and TRBJ2-1; TRBD1 agrees at 8 bases. The CDR3 spans 13 residues. With 0 bases clipped from V and 9 bases from J, the junction kept 1 base outside the gene matches. Germline V gene data show CDR1 as KGHSH and CDR2 as LQKENI. The CDR3 DNA reads as TGTGCCAGCTCACCACCCGGGACAGGTGAGCAGTTCTTC. The encoded protein is CASSPPGTGEQFF.

This clonotype appeared a few times. The rearrangement links TRBV5-8 to TRBJ2-5, with D unresolved. CDR1 and CDR2 from the germline V gene are SGHTS and YDEGEE. CDR3 size: 13 residues. Trimming shortened V by 4 bases and J by 5 bases, and 12 bases separated the two germline ends. The DNA of the CDR3 is TGTGCCAGCAGCCTCGGGCGTAGGGAGACCCAGTACTTC. Translating gives CASSLGRRETQYF.

The chain couples TRBV28 to TRBJ1-1; TRBD1 matches 7 bases. With V trimmed by 6 bases and J by 2 bases, 9 bases remained unmatched. The CDR3 has 15 residues. CDR1 and CDR2 (germline): MDHEN, SYDVKM. CDR3 protein: CASSHRQGSNTEAFF. DNA for the CDR3: TGTGCCAGCAGCCACCGACAGGGTTCCAACACTGAAGCTTTCTTT. The complete variable domain, with remaining parts taken from reference TRBV28 and TRBJ1-1, reads DVKVTQSSRYLVKRTGEKVFLECVQDMDHENMFWYRQDPGLGLRLIYFSYDVKMKEKGDIPEGYSVSREKKERFSLILESASTNQTSMYLCASSHRQGSNTEAFFGQGTRLTVV.

The chain links TRBV5-1 to TRBJ2-5; 8 nucleotides align to TRBD1. This CDR3 contains 15 residues. Trimming took 5 bases from V and 4 from J; bases not matched to a gene: 10. Germline-derived CDR1 and CDR2 are SGHRS and YFSETQ. This CDR3 reads CASRVWTGKLETQYF. Here the CDR3 DNA reads TGCGCCAGCAGAGTCTGGACAGGGAAACTAGAGACCCAGTACTTC.

This clonotype appeared a few times. The rearrangement uses TRBV2 and TRBJ2-1; weak D call: TRBD1 (6 bases). Trimming took off 4 bases at V and 0 bases at J, with 7 bases between the two ends. The CDR3 is 14 amino acids. Germline assignment: CDR1 SNHLY and CDR2 FYNNEI. CDR3 protein: CASSADSSYNEQFF. The CDR3 DNA reads as TGTGCCAGCAGTGCGGACAGCTCCTACAATGAGCAGTTCTTC.

The chain uses TRBV29-1 and TRBJ2-7; 11 bases align to TRBD2. CDR1 is SQVTM and CDR2 is ANQGSEA in the germline V gene. This CDR3 spans 13 amino acids. J was trimmed by 1 base and V by 6 bases; bases with no gene match: 2. The CDR3 region has the DNA TGCAGCGTCACTAGCGGGGGTTCCTACGAGCAGTACTTC. Translating it yields CSVTSGGSYEQYF.

The V call is TRBV15, the J call TRBJ2-4; D is perhaps TRBD1 or TRBD2 (5 bases each). Germline V gives CDR1 LNHNV, CDR2 YYDKDF (reference sequence). The length of the CDR3 is 15 residues. Trimming cost V 3 bases and J 13 bases, with 22 bases left between them. Here the CDR3 reads CATSRGTGTEIIQYF. The CDR3 nucleotides read TGTGCCACCAGCAGGGGGACCGGGACCGAGATTATCCAGTACTTC. The variable domain in full, with the rest retrieved from reference TRBV15 and TRBJ2-4, is DAMVIQNPRYQVTQFGKPVTLSCSQTLNHNVMYWYQQKSSQAPKLLFHYYDKDFNNEADTPDNFQSRRPNTSFCFLDIRSPGLGDTAMYLCATSRGTGTEIIQYFGAGTRLSVL.

Ten or more counts support this clonotype. V is TRBV10-3 and J is TRBJ2-6, with 7 bases fitting TRBD2. The V and J ends lost 7 bases and 1 base, in that order; junction bases with no gene match: 4. Looked up from germline, CDR1 is ENHRY and CDR2 is SYGVKD. The CDR3 runs to 15 residues. CDR3 sequence (DNA): TGTGCCATCAAAGGGAGGGAGTCTGGGGCCAACGTCCTGACTTTC. Amino acids: CAIKGRESGANVLTF.

On this clonotype: Germline is not matched at one junction end, which may reflect a read error. The rearrangement joins TRBV25-1 to TRBJ2-5; 8 nucleotides agree with TRBD1. CDR3 size: 14 residues. Germline V gene data show CDR1 as MGHDK and CDR2 as SYGVNS. The CDR3 loop reads CASREQGVRKTQCF. The CDR3 DNA follows: TGTGCCAGCAGGGAACAGGGGGTTAGGAAGACCCAGTGCTTC.

Comments on this clonotype: Relative to the germline gene, one junction end is altered; a read error may explain this. The rearrangement uses TRBV10-3 and TRBJ1-5; possible D gene TRBD1, 5 bases. Germline assignment: CDR1 ENHRY and CDR2 SYGVKD. The CDR3 totals 16 residues. The CDR3 sequence: CATSLGQGGSNQPQHF. As DNA, the CDR3 is TGCGCCACCAGCCTAGGCCAGGGTGGAAGCAATCAGCCCCAGCATTTT.

This clonotype was picked up a small number of times. The chain combines TRBV6-5 with TRBJ1-2; TRBD1 aligns across 9 bases. J was trimmed by 2 bases and V by 10 bases; bases with no gene match: 2. The CDR3 has 12 residues. Germline CDR1 is MNHEY and CDR2 is SVGAGI. CDR3 region: CATGQGNYGYTF. CDR3 nucleotide sequence: TGTGCCACCGGACAGGGGAACTATGGCTACACCTTC.

The gene calls are TRBV11-2 and TRBJ2-5, with D maybe TRBD2 (6 bases). This CDR3 is 14 amino acids long. Germline CDR1 is SGHAT and CDR2 is FQNNGV. Trimming left V 5 bases short and J 8 bases short, with 18 bases between. The CDR3: CASSPLAGLRTQYF. The CDR3 DNA reads TGTGCCAGCAGCCCACTCGCGGGGTTGAGAACCCAGTACTTC.